This is a list of T cell receptor beta chains from one sample in a study of Tregs in tolerant kidney transplant recipients. Profiling relied on immunoSEQ multiplex PCR, and the TCRdb table lists in-frame clones only, not all of them. Of 35,000 to 50,000 clones in the sample, just under 97% are singletons; the top ten hold 0.3% to 0.45%. The antigens of these receptors remain unknown. Source material: Tregs from blood cultured with allogeneic cells. The receptors come from a human donor in good health. Both conserved end residues are part of each CDR3. D genes are given only for firm matches. Size values are once, few and many counts, or a class for expanded clones, and some rows have none.

size: .; V: TRBV7-9; D: .; J: TRBJ1-2; DNA: TGTGCCAGCAGCTTAGTGACAAACTATGGCTACACCTTC; CDR3: CASSLVTNYGYTF
size: .; V: TRBV6-5; D: TRBD2; J: TRBJ2-7; DNA: TGTGCCAGCAAGGAACGGGAGGGCTACGAGCAGTACTTC; CDR3: CASKEREGYEQYF
size: once; V: TRBV5-4; D: TRBD1; J: TRBJ2-3; DNA: TGTGCCAGCAGCCGGGACAGGGGGGATACGCAGTATTTT; CDR3: CASSRDRGDTQYF
size: .; V: TRBV5-1; D: .; J: TRBJ2-3; DNA: TGCGCCAGCAGCTTGGCCGTAGTATTTGCAGATACGCAGTATTTT; CDR3: CASSLAVVFADTQYF
size: .; V: TRBV10-3; D: .; J: TRBJ1-2; DNA: TGTGCCATCAGTGAGAGCAGGGGCTATGGCTACACCTTC; CDR3: CAISESRGYGYTF
size: .; V: TRBV11-3; D: TRBD1; J: TRBJ2-5; DNA: TGTGCCAGCAGCTTAGGGGGCAGGGGGCGGGAGACCCAGTACTTC; CDR3: CASSLGGRGRETQYF
size: .; V: TRBV18; D: .; J: TRBJ2-7; DNA: TGTGCCAGCTCACCAGGGGTCTCCTACGAGCAGTACTTC; CDR3: CASSPGVSYEQYF
size: .; V: TRBV5-1; D: .; J: TRBJ1-6; DNA: TGCGCCAGCAGCCAGGACAGCTATAATTCACCCCTCCACTTT; CDR3: CASSQDSYNSPLHF
size: .; V: TRBV7-3; D: .; J: TRBJ2-5; DNA: TGTGCCAGCAGCGCGGACGGAGGGAAACAAGAGACCCAGTACTTC; CDR3: CASSADGGKQETQYF
size: .; V: TRBV7-8; D: .; J: TRBJ2-3; DNA: TGTGCCAGCAGCTTAGTCCTCTGGAGCGGCCTTAGCACAGATACGCAGTATTTT; CDR3: CASSLVLWSGLSTDTQYF
size: .; V: TRBV27; D: .; J: TRBJ2-1; DNA: TGTGCCAGCAGTTTAATTGGGGTTGGCCCCTACAATGAGCAGTTCTTC; CDR3: CASSLIGVGPYNEQFF
size: few; V: TRBV10-1; D: TRBD1; J: TRBJ1-6; DNA: TGCGCCAGCAGTCCGGGGACAGTAAATTCACCCCTCCACTTT; CDR3: CASSPGTVNSPLHF
size: .; V: TRBV10-3; D: TRBD1; J: TRBJ1-4; DNA: TGTGCCACTTCCTCAGACAGGGTCGGTGAAAAACTGTTTTTT; CDR3: CATSSDRVGEKLFF
size: .; V: TRBV15; D: .; J: TRBJ1-1; DNA: TGTGCCACCAGCAGAGAGGGGGGAGGCACTGAAGCTTTCTTT; CDR3: CATSREGGGTEAFF
size: once; V: TRBV5-6; D: .; J: TRBJ1-1; DNA: TGTGCCAGCAGCGCAAGGTCGTCAGGGCTCACTGAAGCTTTCTTT; CDR3: CASSARSSGLTEAFF
size: once; V: TRBV27; D: TRBD1; J: TRBJ2-6; DNA: TGTGCCAGCAGTTCCAGGACAGGGGGGATCTCTGGGGCCAACGTCCTGACTTTC; CDR3: CASSSRTGGISGANVLTF